The rows below give T cell receptor beta chains drawn from one sample of a study of HIV-infected patients and healthy controls. TCRdb recomputed calls from the 5' RACE reads with MiXCR, one row per CDR3 protein. The sample lists 9,000 to 15,000 distinct CDR3 sequences, under 6.5% seen once, with 3% to 4.5% in the top ten. Sequencing input: blood. Every receptor here comes from an adult in good health. CDR3s include the opening cysteine and the closing phenylalanine or tryptophan. D genes are given only for firm matches. For some rows the clone size is stated as once, few or many, or as a class when expanded; others skip it.

j_call clone_size v_call d_call cdr3_nt cdr3_aa
TRBJ2-4 medium-sized TRBV5-5 TRBD2 TGTGCCAGCAGCTACGGGACTAGCGGAGCAGCCAAAAACATTCAGTACTTC CASSYGTSGAAKNIQYF
TRBJ1-2 many TRBV27 . TGTGCCAGCAGTTCCCCTTCTTCGGGCTATGGCTACACCTTC CASSSPSSGYGYTF
TRBJ2-2 few TRBV18 TRBD1 TGTGCCAGCTCACCTCCGGGACAGGGGTACACCGGGGAGCTGTTTTTT CASSPPGQGYTGELFF
TRBJ1-1 . TRBV7-9 . TGTGCCAGCAGCATAACAGTGAACACTGAAGCTTTCTTT CASSITVNTEAFF
TRBJ2-4 many TRBV5-1 . TGCGCCAGCATGCAGACAGAGCGTAGCCACGGCATTCAGTACTTC CASMQTERSHGIQYF
TRBJ1-6 medium-sized TRBV12-3/TRBV12-4 TRBD1 TGTGCCAGCAGCCAGGGACAGGGGGCATCACCCCTCCACTTT CASSQGQGASPLHF
TRBJ2-7 medium-sized TRBV10-1 . TGCGCCAGCAGTGTATGGGGACCTCTTTCCTACGAGCAGTACTTC CASSVWGPLSYEQYF
TRBJ2-1 medium-sized TRBV20-1 . TGCAGTGCTAGAGATCTGCGGGGCAATGAGCAGTTCTTC CSARDLRGNEQFF
TRBJ2-7 medium-sized TRBV7-6 . TGTGCCAGCAGCCCGGCCGCGGGGCGATCCTACGAGCAGTACTTC CASSPAAGRSYEQYF
TRBJ2-3 many TRBV19 TRBD1 TGTGCCAGTAGCCACCGGGACAGGGACGGGACGCAGTATTTT CASSHRDRDGTQYF
TRBJ1-1 medium-sized TRBV3-1 . TGTGCCAGCAGCAACAGAGTATCCACTGAAGCTTTCTTT CASSNRVSTEAFF
TRBJ1-2 medium-sized TRBV6-5 TRBD1 TGTGCCAGCAGTTCCCGACAGGGGCCCCTTAACTATGGCTACACCTTC CASSSRQGPLNYGYTF
TRBJ1-2 many TRBV3-1 . TGTGCCAGCAGCCAAGACAGCCTTCGTGGGAACTATGGCTACACCTTC CASSQDSLRGNYGYTF
TRBJ1-2 . TRBV5-5 TRBD1 TGTGCCAGCAGCACGGGACAGGGATCTAACTATGGCTACACCTTC CASSTGQGSNYGYTF
TRBJ1-4 many TRBV5-1 . TGCGCCAGCAGCTTGGCGACTCCCGATGAAAAACTGTTTTTT CASSLATPDEKLFF
TRBJ2-7 medium-sized TRBV5-1 TRBD1 TGCGCCAGCAGCCGACGCGCAACGGGACAGGGGTATAACGAGCAGTACTTC CASSRRATGQGYNEQYF
TRBJ1-4 many TRBV15 . TGTGCCACCAGCCCCTGGACAGTTTCACATGAAAAACTGTTTTTT CATSPWTVSHEKLFF
TRBJ1-1 many TRBV20-1 . TGCAGTGCTAGAGATAAGACAACAGGACTTAACACTGAAGCTTTCTTT CSARDKTTGLNTEAFF
TRBJ2-4 . TRBV7-9 . TGTGCCAGCAGCTCCTCGGTCTCAGCCAAAAACATTCAGTACTTC CASSSSVSAKNIQYF
TRBJ2-2 many TRBV29-1 . TGCAGTGGCCGGGACCAAAACACCGGGGAGCTGTTTTTT CSGRDQNTGELFF
TRBJ1-2 . TRBV5-4 TRBD1 TGTGCCAGCAGCTCGGCGGGACAGTTCTATGGCTACACCTTC CASSSAGQFYGYTF
TRBJ2-5 few TRBV29-1 . TGCAGCGTTCAAGGGGGTCCCGAGACCCAGTACTTC CSVQGGPETQYF
TRBJ1-1 medium-sized TRBV5-1 . TGCGCCAGCAGCTTGGCCGGGCAGGGTGGGATCACTGAAGCTTTCTTT CASSLAGQGGITEAFF
TRBJ1-5 . TRBV18 . TGTGCCAGCTCACCAGGGTTTCGCCAGCCCCAGCATTTT CASSPGFRQPQHF
TRBJ2-7 . TRBV7-9 TRBD2 TGTGCCAGCAGCTTAGACGCACTAGCGGGGGGCGCCTACGAGCAGTACTTC CASSLDALAGGAYEQYF
TRBJ1-6 few TRBV10-3 TRBD1 TGTGCCATCAGTCGACAGGGGGCTAATTCACCCCTCCACTTT CAISRQGANSPLHF
TRBJ2-4 many TRBV6-5 . TGTGCCATCGGGGGGGGGACAGGGACACCCAAAAACATTCAGTACTTC CAIGGGTGTPKNIQYF
TRBJ1-2 medium-sized TRBV12-3/TRBV12-4 . TGTGCCAGCAGTTTAGCGGGTTGGTATGGCTACACCTTC CASSLAGWYGYTF
TRBJ2-3 few TRBV7-9 TRBD2 TGTGCCAGCAGCTTAGGTCCGAGCGGGGGCACAGATACGCAGTATTTT CASSLGPSGGTDTQYF
TRBJ1-5 many TRBV18 . TGTGCCAGCTCAGAGCTCGAATGGGGCAATCAGCCCCAGCATTTT CASSELEWGNQPQHF
TRBJ1-2 medium-sized TRBV29-1 . TGCAGCGTTGATTCCAGGGCCAACTATGGCTACACCTTC CSVDSRANYGYTF
TRBJ1-2 few TRBV7-2 . TGTGCCAGCAGCCTCCCGGGGAGCTATGGCTACACCTTC CASSLPGSYGYTF
TRBJ2-7 many TRBV25-1 . TGTGCCACCGGAGGGACGGGAAGCTACGAGCAGTACTTC CATGGTGSYEQYF
TRBJ2-5 many TRBV5-1 . TGCGCCAGCAGCTTAATCTCGGGGCAAGAGACCCAGTACTTC CASSLISGQETQYF
TRBJ2-1 many TRBV4-2 . TGTGCCAGCAGCCAAGATGGAGGGGGGTTGACCTACAATGAGCAGTTCTTC CASSQDGGGLTYNEQFF
TRBJ1-1 . TRBV6-6 TRBD1 TGTGCCAGCAGTCTAGACAGGGTTGGCGTGGGCACTGAAGCTTTCTTT CASSLDRVGVGTEAFF
TRBJ2-3 many TRBV6-5 . TGTGCCAGCAGTTACTCGGGGAGAAATACGCAGTATTTT CASSYSGRNTQYF
TRBJ2-3 many TRBV19 . TGTGCCACACGGGGCGGGCTCCCAGTTGGGGCGCAGTATTTT CATRGGLPVGAQYF
TRBJ1-4 medium-sized TRBV6-5 . TGTGCCAGCAGTTACAATGGGGGGGCCGGGGAAAAACTGTTTTTT CASSYNGGAGEKLFF
TRBJ2-7 medium-sized TRBV27 TRBD2 TGTGCCAGCAGCACCGGAGCGGGGCGGGCCGAGCAGTACTTC CASSTGAGRAEQYF
TRBJ2-4 many TRBV5-1 . TGCGCCAGCAGCGCCTTACAGCGGGCAAAAAACATTCAGTACTTC CASSALQRAKNIQYF
TRBJ2-1 many TRBV4-2 TRBD2 TGTGCCAGCAGCCAAGTGGATAATAGCGGGGGGGCACCGTTCTTC CASSQVDNSGGAPFF
TRBJ1-5 many TRBV10-2 . TGCGCCAGCAGCCCCTATCCGGGGGGCGCGTTTTCCGATCAGCCCCAGCATTTT CASSPYPGGAFSDQPQHF
TRBJ1-1 medium-sized TRBV28 . TGTGCCAGCACCGAAACAGGACGGAGAAATTTAACTGAAGCTTTCTTT CASTETGRRNLTEAFF
TRBJ2-1 medium-sized TRBV7-8 . TGTGCCAGCAGCGGGGTCAATGAGCAGTTCTTC CASSGVNEQFF
TRBJ1-5 medium-sized TRBV6-5 TRBD1 TGTGCCAGCAGTTTTCGGACAGGGGATCAGCCCCAGCATTTT CASSFRTGDQPQHF
TRBJ2-1 . TRBV5-1 . TGCGCCAGCAGCTTCGCCCCTCGGGATGAGCAGTTCTTC CASSFAPRDEQFF
TRBJ2-3 many TRBV11-3 TRBD2 TGTGCCAGCAGTTCAGAACTAGCGGGGGGACGCGGTGCGAATACGCAGTATTTT CASSSELAGGRGANTQYF
TRBJ2-1 many TRBV3-1 TRBD2 TGTGCCAGCCTGGGACTAGCGGGGGCCGAGCAGTTCTTC CASLGLAGAEQFF
TRBJ2-3 many TRBV11-2 TRBD2 TGTGCCAGCAGCCCGGGGGGGAAAGGAACCACAGATACGCAGTATTTT CASSPGGKGTTDTQYF
TRBJ1-3 . TRBV19 . TGTGCCAGTTTCACCGGGCTCGGAAACACCATATATTTT CASFTGLGNTIYF